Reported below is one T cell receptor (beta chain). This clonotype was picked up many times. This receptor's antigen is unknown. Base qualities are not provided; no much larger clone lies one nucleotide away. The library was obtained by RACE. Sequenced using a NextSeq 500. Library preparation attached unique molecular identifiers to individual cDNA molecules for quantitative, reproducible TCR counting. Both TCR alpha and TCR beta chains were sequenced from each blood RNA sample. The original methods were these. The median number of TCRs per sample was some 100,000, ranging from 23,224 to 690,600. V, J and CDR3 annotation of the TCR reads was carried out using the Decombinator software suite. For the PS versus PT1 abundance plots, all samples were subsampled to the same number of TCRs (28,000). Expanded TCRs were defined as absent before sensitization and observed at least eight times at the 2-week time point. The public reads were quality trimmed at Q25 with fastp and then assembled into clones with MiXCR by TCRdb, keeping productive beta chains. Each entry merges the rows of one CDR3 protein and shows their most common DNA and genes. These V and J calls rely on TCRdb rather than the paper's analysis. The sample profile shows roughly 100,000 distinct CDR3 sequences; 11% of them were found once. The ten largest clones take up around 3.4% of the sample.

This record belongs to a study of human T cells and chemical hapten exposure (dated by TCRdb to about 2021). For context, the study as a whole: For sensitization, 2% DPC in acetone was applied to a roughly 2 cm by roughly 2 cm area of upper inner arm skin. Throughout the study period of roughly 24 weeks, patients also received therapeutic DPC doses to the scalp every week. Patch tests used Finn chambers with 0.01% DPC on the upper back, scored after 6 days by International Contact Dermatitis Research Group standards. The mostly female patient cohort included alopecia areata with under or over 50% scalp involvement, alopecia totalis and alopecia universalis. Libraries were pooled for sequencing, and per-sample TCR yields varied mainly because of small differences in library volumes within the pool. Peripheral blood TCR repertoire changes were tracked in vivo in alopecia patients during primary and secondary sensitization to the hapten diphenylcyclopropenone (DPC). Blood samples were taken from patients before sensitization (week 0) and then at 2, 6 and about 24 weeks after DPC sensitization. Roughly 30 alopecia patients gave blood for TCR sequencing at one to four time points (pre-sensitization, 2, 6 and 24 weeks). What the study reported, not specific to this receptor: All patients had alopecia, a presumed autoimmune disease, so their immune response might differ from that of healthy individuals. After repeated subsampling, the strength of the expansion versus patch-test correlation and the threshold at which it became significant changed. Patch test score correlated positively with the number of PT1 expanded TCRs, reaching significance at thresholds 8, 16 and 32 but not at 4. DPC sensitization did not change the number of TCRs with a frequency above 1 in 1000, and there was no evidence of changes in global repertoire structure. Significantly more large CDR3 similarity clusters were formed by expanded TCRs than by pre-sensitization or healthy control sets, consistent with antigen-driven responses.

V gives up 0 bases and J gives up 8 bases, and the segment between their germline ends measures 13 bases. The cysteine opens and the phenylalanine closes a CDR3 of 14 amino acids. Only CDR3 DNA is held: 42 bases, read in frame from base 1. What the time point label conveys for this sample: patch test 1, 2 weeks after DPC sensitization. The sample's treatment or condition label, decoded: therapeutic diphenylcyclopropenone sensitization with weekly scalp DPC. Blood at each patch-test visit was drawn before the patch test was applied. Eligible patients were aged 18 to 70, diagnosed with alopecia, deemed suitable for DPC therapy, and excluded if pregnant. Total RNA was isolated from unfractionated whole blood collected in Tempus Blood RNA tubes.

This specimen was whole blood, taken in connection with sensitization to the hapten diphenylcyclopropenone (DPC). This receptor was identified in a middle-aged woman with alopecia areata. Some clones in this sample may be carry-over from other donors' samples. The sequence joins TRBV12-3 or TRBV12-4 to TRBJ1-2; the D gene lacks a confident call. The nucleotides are TGTGCCAGCAGTTTAGCCTCTGCCAACGGGGGCTACACCTTC. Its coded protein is CASSLASANGGYTF.